This passage covers 25 T cell receptor beta chains from one sample sequenced in a study of blood T cell repertoires in COVID-19. Sequencing was performed with immunoSEQ multiplex PCR; in TCRdb, only in-frame clones are kept and a portion is missing. The repertoire holds about 96,000 clones, with 85% to 90% as singletons. Sequencing was performed on peripheral blood. The source of these receptors is a human donor with COVID-19, enrolled during active disease. The donor label of this sample is uncertain.

The chain has TRBV7-9 and TRBJ1-5; 7 bases match TRBD1. This CDR3 comprises 14 residues. Germline assignment: CDR1 SEHNR and CDR2 FQNEAQ (reference sequence). V lost 5 bases and J lost 2; bases outside the gene matches: 3. CDR3 coding DNA: TGTGCCAGCAGCCCAACAGGGGGCAATCAGCCCCAGCATTTT. Translating gives CASSPTGGNQPQHF. The full variable domain, completed using reference TRBV7-9 and TRBJ1-5, is DTGVSQNPRHKITKRGQNVTFRCDPISEHNRLYWYRQTLGQGPEFLTYFQNEAQLEKSRLLSDRFSAERPKGSFSTLEIQRTEQGDSAMYLCASSPTGGNQPQHFGDGTRLSIL.

V is TRBV14 and J is TRBJ2-3; the match to TRBD1 covers 7 bases. The CDR3 is made up of 14 amino acids. In germline, CDR1 is SGHDN, CDR2 FVKESK. With 3 bases clipped from V and 2 bases from J, the junction kept 2 bases outside the gene matches. CDR3 region: CASSQGQFTDTQYF. The CDR3 region has the DNA TGTGCCAGCAGCCAGGGACAGTTCACAGATACGCAGTATTTT.

This sequence joins TRBV5-1 and TRBJ1-4; D is ambiguous. Trimming cost V 4 bases and J 1 base, with 11 bases left between them. The CDR3 runs to 15 residues. CDR1 is SGHRS and CDR2 is YFSETQ in the germline V gene. The CDR3 sequence is CASSRGQLTNEKLFF. The CDR3, as DNA: TGCGCCAGCAGCCGCGGGCAGCTAACTAATGAAAAACTGTTTTTT.

V usage is TRBV12-3 or TRBV12-4 and J usage is TRBJ2-1; D unresolved. The length of the CDR3 is 12 residues. V was pared by 4 bases and J by 15 bases, with 16 bases between. This CDR3 is CASSSVVARRFF. The CDR3 bases are TGTGCCAGCAGTTCCGTGGTGGCTAGGCGGTTCTTC.

CDR3 bases: TGTGCCAGCCACTCTAAGGTGCGGAATTCACCCCTCCACTTT. This gives the protein CASHSKVRNSPLHF. This chain links TRBV19 with TRBJ1-6, with D hard to call. V shed 9 bases and J shed 7 bases, with 16 bases lying between them. Germline values: CDR1 LNHDA, CDR2 SQIVND (reference sequence). The CDR3 consists of 14 residues.

The genes are TRBV5-4 and TRBJ2-1; a possible D gene is TRBD1 (5 bases). V was clipped by 4 bases and J by 9 bases, with 11 bases between them. CDR3 length: 12 amino acids. Germline assignment: CDR1 SGHNT and CDR2 YYREEE (reference sequence). The CDR3 is CASSGLGAEQFF. The CDR3 DNA follows: TGTGCCAGCAGCGGCTTAGGGGCTGAGCAGTTCTTC.

The chain recombines TRBV19 with TRBJ1-6; the D gene is possibly TRBD1 (5 bases). Trimming took off 10 bases at V and 2 bases at J, with 15 bases between the two ends. CDR1 is LNHDA, CDR2 SQIVND, per germline (reference sequence). The CDR3 contains 15 residues. The CDR3 reads CATAEGGAYNSPLHF. CDR3 DNA sequence: TGTGCCACCGCGGAGGGAGGGGCCTATAATTCACCCCTCCACTTT.

DNA of the CDR3: TGTGCCAGCAGCTTGCCGGGGGCAACTAATGAAAAACTGTTTTTT. Protein product: CASSLPGATNEKLFF. The chain has TRBV5-5 and TRBJ1-4, with D tentatively TRBD1 (5 bases). The CDR3 spans 15 residues. Trimming pared 1 base from V and 0 bases from J, leaving 7 bases between. Looked up from germline, CDR1 is SGHKS and CDR2 is YYEKEE (reference sequence).

This clone was counted once. The chain employs TRBV6-5 and TRBJ1-1, with TRBD1 identical over 8 bases. The CDR3 spans 13 residues. Germline loops: CDR1 MNHEY, CDR2 SVGAGI. V gave up 5 bases and J gave up 11 bases; unmatched junction bases: 10. The CDR3 DNA follows: TGTGCCAGCAGTCTTGGCTGGACAGGGTTCGCTTTCTTT. Amino acid sequence: CASSLGWTGFAFF.

The genes are TRBV19 and TRBJ1-1, with D unclear. CDR1 and CDR2 from the germline V gene are LNHDA and SQIVND (reference sequence). V lost 10 bases and J lost 1, with 10 bases in between. This CDR3 region has 12 residues. The CDR3 DNA reads as TGTGCCACCGAAGGGAGGAACACTGAAGCTTTCTTT. Translating it yields CATEGRNTEAFF.

The chain has TRBV3-1 (or the pseudogene TRBV3-2) and TRBJ1-1; TRBD1 agrees at 7 bases. Trimming at V came to 0 bases and at J to 0 bases, leaving 25 bases not matched to a gene. CDR3 size: 23 residues. The germline V gene has CDR1 LGHDT and CDR2 YNNKEL (reference sequence). The CDR3 DNA reads TGTGCCAGCAGCCAAGATAGTGGCCGATGGTCCCTCCGACAGGGAGTCATGAACACTGAAGCTTTCTTT. It encodes CASSQDSGRWSLRQGVMNTEAFF.

The chain employs TRBV6-5 and TRBJ2-5, with a possible D match to TRBD1 (6 bases). CDR1 is MNHEY, CDR2 SVGAGI, per germline. CDR3 length: 13 residues. Trimming removed 10 bases at V and 4 bases at J, with 16 bases between. The CDR3 loop reads CATWGQGPETQYF. In nucleotides, the CDR3 is TGTGCCACTTGGGGGCAGGGCCCAGAGACCCAGTACTTC.

With respect to this clone: The sample carries other DNA sequences with the same CDR3. This chain joins TRBV5-1 and TRBJ1-5; TRBD1 matches 10 bases. The CDR3 consists of 14 residues. V lost 4 bases to trimming and J lost 5 bases; unmatched junction nucleotides: 3. Germline V gene data show CDR1 as SGHRS and CDR2 as YFSETQ. The CDR3 sequence: CASSLGQGDQPQHF. In DNA form, the CDR3 reads TGCGCCAGCAGCCTCGGACAGGGGGATCAGCCCCAGCATTTT.

V usage is TRBV6-1 and J usage is TRBJ1-4, with TRBD1 as a possible D gene (5 bases). Germline V gene sequence: CDR1 MNHNS, CDR2 SASEGT. The CDR3 runs 14 residues. V shed 1 base and J shed 8 bases, with 11 bases lying between them. The CDR3 here is CASSEGRGGEKLFF. The CDR3 region has the DNA TGTGCCAGCAGTGAAGGAAGGGGAGGGGAAAAACTGTTTTTT.

V and J are TRBV5-4 and TRBJ2-7, with 8 bases identical to TRBD2. The length of the CDR3 is 14 residues. Germline loops: CDR1 SGHNT, CDR2 YYREEE (reference sequence). Trimming at V came to 3 bases and at J to 3 bases, leaving 5 bases not matched to a gene. The CDR3 DNA sequence: TGTGCCAGCAGCTACATCGGGGGGGTCTACGAGCAGTACTTC. The encoded protein is CASSYIGGVYEQYF.

The chain uses TRBV5-4 and TRBJ2-5, with 8 nucleotides matching TRBD1. Germline assignment: CDR1 SGHNT and CDR2 YYREEE (reference sequence). CDR3 length equals 14 residues. J was trimmed by 5 bases and V by 2 bases; bases with no gene match: 5. CDR3 sequence: CASSLSGGGETQYF. As DNA, the CDR3 is TGTGCCAGCAGCTTATCAGGGGGCGGGGAGACCCAGTACTTC.

This chain connects TRBV30 to TRBJ2-2; possibly TRBD1 for D (6 bases). CDR1 is GTSNPN and CDR2 is SVGIG in the germline V gene (reference sequence). The V end lost 5 bases, the J end lost 1 base, and 11 bases lay between the germline ends. The CDR3 contains 14 residues. CDR3 residues: CAWQVGQNTGELFF. The CDR3 nucleotides are TGTGCCTGGCAAGTGGGACAGAACACCGGGGAGCTGTTTTTT.

This chain links TRBV11-3 with TRBJ2-1, with TRBD2 matching 7 bases. The J segment lost 1 base and the V segment lost 4 bases, leaving 7 bases of the junction unmatched. From germline, CDR1 is SGHNT and CDR2 YENEEA. This CDR3 spans 16 amino acids. The CDR3 DNA reads as TGTGCCAGCAGCTCTCTAGCGGAGGCTTCCTACAATGAGCAGTTCTTC. It codes for CASSSLAEASYNEQFF.

This clone appeared many times. The rearrangement links TRBV5-1 to TRBJ2-7; TRBD2 is a possible D gene (5 bases). In germline, CDR1 is SGHRS, CDR2 YFSETQ. The V end was cut by 4 bases, the J end by 1 base, with 12 bases between. The CDR3 is 14 residues long. CDR3 bases: TGCGCCAGCAGCGGTAACCCGGGGTCCTACGAGCAGTACTTC. It is translated as CASSGNPGSYEQYF.

This clone was recorded many times. This rearrangement joins TRBV27 to TRBJ2-7, with D perhaps TRBD1 (6 bases). CDR1 is MNHEY, CDR2 SMNVEV, per germline (reference sequence). V lost 4 bases and J lost 4, with 17 bases in between. The CDR3 spans 15 residues. The CDR3 is CASSSTGTDPYEQYF. The CDR3 DNA sequence: TGTGCCAGCAGTTCTACAGGGACGGACCCATACGAGCAGTACTTC.

Regarding this clone: The junction and the germline gene differ at one end; a read error may be behind it. V and J are TRBV5-4 and TRBJ2-1, with 10 bases identical to TRBD1. This CDR3 comprises 18 residues. Germline-derived CDR1 and CDR2 are SGHNT and YYREEE (reference sequence). The CDR3 region has the DNA TGTGCCAGCAGCTTGGAGGTGACAGGGGGCCCCTCCTCCAATGAGCAGTTCTTC. Translated: CASSLEVTGGPSSNEQFF.

The genes are TRBV5-1 and TRBJ1-2; D is uncertain. V was shortened by 0 bases and J by 1 base, with 7 bases between the two germline ends. The CDR3 sequence is 14 residues long. CDR1 and CDR2 (germline): SGHRS, YFSETQ. The CDR3 spells CASSLVQDNYGYTF. DNA of the CDR3: TGCGCCAGCAGCTTGGTGCAGGATAACTATGGCTACACCTTC. Complete variable domain (other parts from reference TRBV5-1 and TRBJ1-2): KAGVTQTPRYLIKTRGQQVTLSCSPISGHRSVSWYQQTPGQGLQFLFEYFSETQRNKGNFPGRFSGRQFSNSRSEMNVSTLELGDSALYLCASSLVQDNYGYTFGSGTRLTVV.

The chain carries TRBV4-1 and TRBJ2-3; 14 bases are a match to TRBD2. Germline lookup yields CDR1 MGHRA and CDR2 YSYEKL. This CDR3 has 20 residues. The J segment lost 0 bases and the V segment lost 4 bases, leaving 12 bases of the junction unmatched. The DNA for the CDR3 is TGCGCCAGCAGCCGGGAATCGGGACTAGCGGGGGAAACTAGCACAGATACGCAGTATTTT. Protein product: CASSRESGLAGETSTDTQYF.

The chain joins TRBV30 to TRBJ1-2, with 9 bases lining up with TRBD1. The CDR3 loop spans 13 amino acids. Germline V gene data show CDR1 as GTSNPN and CDR2 as SVGIG (reference sequence). The DNA for the CDR3 is TGTCTACTTTCCGGTGGGGACAGGGCGGGCTACACCTTC. It translates to CLLSGGDRAGYTF.

The genes are TRBV7-6 and TRBJ1-5; 9 bases agree with TRBD1. CDR1 and CDR2 from the germline V gene are SGHVS and FNYEAQ. The CDR3 contains 18 residues. J gave up 2 bases and V 5 bases, and 13 bases lay outside the gene matches. DNA for the CDR3: TGTGCCAGCAGCCTCGCGAGACAGGGGGGTATTGGCAATCAGCCCCAGCATTTT. This translates into CASSLARQGGIGNQPQHF.